This T cell receptor (beta chain) emerged from a study of blood T cell repertoires in COVID-19. V gave up 7 bases and J gave up 5 bases; unmatched junction bases: 4. The CDR3 covers 12 residues. Germline CDR1 and CDR2: LNHDA and SQIVND (reference sequence). Assay used: immunoSEQ multiplex PCR; TCRdb lists only in-frame clones, some missing. The sample contains roughly 160,000 clones, about 86% of which appear only once. The clonotype was recovered from a man aged 18 to 30 with acute or convalescent COVID-19. V gene TRBV19 combines with J gene TRBJ1-1; 7 nucleotides line up with TRBD1. Sequencing was done on a sample of peripheral blood. The CDR3 protein is CASTQGVTEAFF. CDR3 DNA sequence: TGTGCCAGTACCCAGGGGGTGACTGAAGCTTTCTTT.